This T cell receptor beta chain was captured by sequencing in a study of PD-L1 blockade in urothelial cancer (dated by TCRdb to between 2016 and 2019). For the wider study: Therapy was started at some point between 2013 and 2015 for all patients, and atezolizumab 1,200 mg was administered intravenously every 3 weeks. About 90% of the roughly 29 patients were identified as males with urothelial cancer of bladder origin, and a prior smoking history was reported by 18 of 29 patients. An ECOG performance status of 0 or 1 was recorded for the patients, and 0 to 3 prior chemotherapy regimens had been received by the patients. Blood samples were analyzed at two time points: 3 weeks after treatment start (second dose) and 6 weeks after treatment start. Blood samples gave median yields of around 150,000 T cells and 80,000 to 90,000 unique TCRs, along with a median clonality of around 0.08. An exploratory multi-omic analysis was conducted of the somatic, immune and clinical correlates of response to PD-L1 blockade with atezolizumab in urothelial cancer. TCR sequencing covered pretreatment tumor samples and matched, serially collected peripheral blood taken before and after atezolizumab treatment. Durable clinical benefit meant progression-free survival longer than 6 months, and TCR features were also tested against progression-free and overall survival. In the same patients, pretreatment tumors underwent whole exome sequencing and RNA sequencing in addition to TCR sequencing. Some ten patients reached durable clinical benefit, while 15 to 20 patients did not. Pretreatment blood TCR-seq was available for under 35 patients, at least one posttreatment blood collection was obtained for roughly 25 patients, and tumor TCR-seq was available for roughly 25 patients.

For this clone: Its antigen is still unknown. No much larger clonotype is one base removed from it; base qualities were not supplied.

Findings and caveats that apply to the study as a whole: Because of the small sample size (n ≈ 30) and the many exploratory analyses performed, the results are intended to be regarded as hypothesis-generating. A pretreatment peripheral blood TCR clonality below the median was linked to improved progression-free and overall survival. Among patients with durable benefit, tumor-associated TCR clones showed greater expansion in peripheral blood 3 weeks after treatment started (n ≈ 23, p = 0.022).

Synthetic TCR analog templates were spiked into each PCR so that absolute template abundance could be estimated from read counts. Using the immunoSEQ assay, TCRbeta CDR3 regions were amplified from genomic DNA with bias-controlled V and J gene primers. Sequencing of rearranged TCRbeta segments was done at approximately 20X coverage. As for the original processing: Sequencing errors were corrected by clustering, and CDR3s were annotated against IMGT so that V, D and J genes could be assigned. Only productive TCRbeta rearrangements were used in downstream analyses, excluding out-of-frame or stop-codon sequences. To compute clonality, Shannon entropy was normalized by the log of the number of unique productive sequences and then subtracted from one. Fisher's exact test with Benjamini-Hochberg correction, using a cutoff of adjusted p below 0.01, was how clones that differed between time points or between blood and tumor were identified. TCRdb limited this immuneACCESS table to in-frame rearrangements with V and J called. A share of clones is missing; checked studies link under half to unresolved V genes, and the rest is unexplained. The V and J calls and clone size are taken from that table; D and trimming were inferred from the DNA. This sample lists some 25,000 clones; 84% were detected once. The top ten constitute approximately 9.9% of the sample.

The cohort comprised 25 to 30 patients with locally advanced or metastatic urothelial carcinoma treated at Memorial Sloan Kettering on a trial protocol. Peripheral blood mononuclear cells were collected pretreatment and during treatment, with between 1 and 8 total time points obtained per patient. The Qiagen DNeasy Blood extraction kit was used to purify genomic DNA from total PBMCs and tumor samples. Collected pretreatment and during treatment, PBMCs were isolated and stored as previously described. For CDR1 and CDR2, the germline V gene lists SQVTM and ANQGSEA. The CDR3 measures 10 amino acids from cysteine to phenylalanine. Just CDR3 DNA is preserved here, 30 bases in frame from base 1. V is reduced by 6 bases and J by 7 bases, leaving a spacing of 7 bases between them.

The receptor was derived from a man aged 70 or older with urothelial cancer. The specimen was PBMCs, collected around atezolizumab (anti-PD-L1) treatment. Rearrangement joined TRBV29-1 to TRBJ2-1; TRBD2 is possibly the D segment (6 matching bases). The sequenced DNA is TGCAGCGTGGGGAGGAATGAGCAGTTCTTC. Its translation is CSVGRNEQFF.